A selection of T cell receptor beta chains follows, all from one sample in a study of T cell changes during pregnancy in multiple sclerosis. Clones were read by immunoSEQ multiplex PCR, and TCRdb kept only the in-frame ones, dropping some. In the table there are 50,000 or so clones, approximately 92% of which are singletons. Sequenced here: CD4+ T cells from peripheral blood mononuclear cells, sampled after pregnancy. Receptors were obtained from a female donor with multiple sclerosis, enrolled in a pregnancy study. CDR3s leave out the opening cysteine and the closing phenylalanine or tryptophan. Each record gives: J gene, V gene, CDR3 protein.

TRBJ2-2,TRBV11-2,ASSIGTHGTGELF
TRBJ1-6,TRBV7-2,ASSLVLPEALH
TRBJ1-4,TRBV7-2,ASSPRTGLDEKLF
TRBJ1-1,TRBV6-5,ASRPGQNTEAF
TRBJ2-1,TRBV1,TSSQVPDGGGRAPDEQF
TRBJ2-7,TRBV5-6,ASSLEDTLLGEQY
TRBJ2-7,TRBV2,ASRSGTGDLEQY
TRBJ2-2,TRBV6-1,ASSLTGDRGELF
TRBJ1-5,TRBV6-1,ASSEQGINQPQH
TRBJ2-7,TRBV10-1,ASSESRTGKTYEQY
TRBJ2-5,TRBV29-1,STDQVQETQY
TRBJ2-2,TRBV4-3,ASSQDVGLAESRETGELF
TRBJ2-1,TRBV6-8,ASLCREDCNEQF
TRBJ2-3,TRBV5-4,ASSPLTSLSTDTQY
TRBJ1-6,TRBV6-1,ASSEKDRGMWLH
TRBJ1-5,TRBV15,ATSRWTGGQPQH
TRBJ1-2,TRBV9,ASSPTGVSYGYT
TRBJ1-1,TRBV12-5,ASGLSTGAEAF
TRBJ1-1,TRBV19,ASSIGGAYEAF